This is a list of T cell receptor beta chains from one sample in a study of blood T cell repertoires in COVID-19. Only in-frame clones appear in the TCRdb table, and some are missing; sequencing was by immunoSEQ multiplex PCR. This table holds 110,000 or so clones, more than 65% found once. Sequenced material: peripheral blood. The source of these receptors is a man in his fifties with acute or convalescent COVID-19. Each CDR3 is given with its conserved first and last residue. The D gene is left open where the match is weak. Rows may omit the clone size; those that give it use once, few, many or a size class.

-	TRBJ2-7	TRBD2	TRBV5-1	TGCGCCAGCAGCTCACGAGGACTAGCGGAAATCTACGAGCAGTACTTC	CASSSRGLAEIYEQYF
-	TRBJ1-1	-	TRBV5-1	TGCGCCAGCAGCCCCCGTGGGGCGGGGGCGGCGGGACCTGAAGCTTTCTTT	CASSPRGAGAAGPEAFF
-	TRBJ1-1	TRBD1	TRBV18	TGTGCCAGCTCACTCGACCGCCCCAGCCCAGGGGGGAACACTGAAGCTTTCTTT	CASSLDRPSPGGNTEAFF
-	TRBJ1-1	TRBD1	TRBV4-2	TGTGCCAGCAGCCAAGGCTGGGACAGGGGCACTGAAGCTTTCTTT	CASSQGWDRGTEAFF
-	TRBJ2-2	TRBD2	TRBV24-1	TGTGCCACGCGAGGGAGGGGAGGCACCGGGGAGCTGTTTTTT	CATRGRGGTGELFF
-	TRBJ2-5	TRBD1	TRBV7-9	TGTGCCAGCAGCTCGGAAGACAGGGACCAAGAGACCCAGTACTTC	CASSSEDRDQETQYF
-	TRBJ1-1	-	TRBV24-1	TGTGCCACCAGTGATAGAGGGAACACTGAAGCTTTCTTT	CATSDRGNTEAFF
-	TRBJ1-2	TRBD1	TRBV27	TGTGCCAGCAACACCGCGGGACAGGGAGGGCACTATGGCTACACCTTC	CASNTAGQGGHYGYTF
-	TRBJ1-4	-	TRBV9	TGTGCCAGCAGCCCAGGCTGGGGGGAGGAAAAACTGTTTTTT	CASSPGWGEEKLFF
-	TRBJ1-4	-	TRBV15	TGTGCCACCAGCAGAGAAACAGGATTCGAAAAACTGTTTTTT	CATSRETGFEKLFF
-	TRBJ2-1	-	TRBV21-1	TGTGCCAGCAGCGAGATAGGGGTAGCGGGGGCCTCGTTCAATGAGCAGTTCTTC	CASSEIGVAGASFNEQFF
-	TRBJ1-2	TRBD1	TRBV19	TGTGCCAGTAGAGGACAGGGTAACTATGGCTACACCTTC	CASRGQGNYGYTF
-	TRBJ1-4	-	TRBV19	TGTGCCAGTAGTATAGTAGCAGGGGAAGTAAAACTGTTTTTT	CASSIVAGEVKLFF
once	TRBJ1-2	TRBD1	TRBV29-1	TGCAGCGTTGAGCAAGGGGGCTACTATGGCTACACCTTC	CSVEQGGYYGYTF
-	TRBJ1-4	TRBD1	TRBV5-6	TGTGCCAGCAGCTTGACTCAGGGGGCGAGTGAAAAACTGTTTTTT	CASSLTQGASEKLFF
-	TRBJ2-1	-	TRBV3-1/TRBV3-2	TGTGCCAGCAGCCAAGAACGCTTGACACTCAGCAATGAGCAGTTCTTC	CASSQERLTLSNEQFF
-	TRBJ2-1	-	TRBV18	TGTGCCAGCTCACCCCTAGAAAGGGGCAATGAGCAGTTCTTC	CASSPLERGNEQFF
-	TRBJ2-7	-	TRBV10-1	TGCGCCAGCAGTCCGGGAGACCCCTACGAGCAGTACTTC	CASSPGDPYEQYF
-	TRBJ1-2	-	TRBV19	TGTGCCAGTAGTATAGTCGCCAGGGGCATCGGCTACACCTTC	CASSIVARGIGYTF
-	TRBJ1-6	-	TRBV2	TGTGCCAGCTCCGGCGGGGGTTTCTTGTTTTCACCCCTCCACTTT	CASSGGGFLFSPLHF
-	TRBJ1-1	-	TRBV27	TGTGCCAGCAGGACGACAGATGAAGCTTTCTTT	CASRTTDEAFF
-	TRBJ1-2	-	TRBV14	TGTGCCAGCAGCCAGGCGGTCAGCTACTATGGCTACACCTTC	CASSQAVSYYGYTF
-	TRBJ2-7	-	TRBV27	TGTGCCAGCAGTTTGGGGGGGGCGATTACCTACGAGCAGTACTTC	CASSLGGAITYEQYF
-	TRBJ1-4	TRBD1	TRBV6-2/TRBV6-3	TGTGCCAGCAGTTACTCTTCAGGGGGTGAAAAACTGTTTTTT	CASSYSSGGEKLFF
-	TRBJ1-5	TRBD1	TRBV5-1	TGCGCCAGCAGCTCACAGGGACAGGGGCAGCCCCAGCATTTT	CASSSQGQGQPQHF
-	TRBJ2-3	TRBD2	TRBV7-3	TGTGCCAGCAGCTCGCGGGGGGCAGATACGCAGTATTTT	CASSSRGADTQYF
-	TRBJ2-7	-	TRBV9	TGTGCCAGCAGCGTAGGAGGGGGGGTCTACGAGCAGTACTTC	CASSVGGGVYEQYF
once	TRBJ2-7	-	TRBV30	TGTGCCTGGAGTACAGGTTCCTACGAGCAGTACTTC	CAWSTGSYEQYF
once	TRBJ1-2	-	TRBV7-2	TGTGCCAGCAGCTTAACTTTTGACTATGGCTACACCTTC	CASSLTFDYGYTF
-	TRBJ1-1	-	TRBV6-4	TGTGCCAGCAGGGTACAGGAGAACACTGAAGCTTTCTTT	CASRVQENTEAFF
-	TRBJ2-7	-	TRBV27	TGTGCCAGCAGTTTGAGCAGGGGATTCTACGAGCAGTACTTC	CASSLSRGFYEQYF
-	TRBJ2-6	-	TRBV19	TGTGCCAGTAGTCTCTCCCCTGGGGCCAACGTCCTGACTTTC	CASSLSPGANVLTF
-	TRBJ2-3	-	TRBV13	TGTGCCAGCAGCTGGGGACAGGAATCAAATCCCGGGACTAGCAGCACAGATACGCAGTATTTT	CASSWGQESNPGTSSTDTQYF
-	TRBJ1-3	-	TRBV12-5	TGTGCTAGTGGAGGGGCCGCAGGAAACACCATATATTTT	CASGGAAGNTIYF
-	TRBJ1-2	-	TRBV28	TGTGCCAGCAGCAGTACTAAAGGAGTTAACTATGGCTACACCTTC	CASSSTKGVNYGYTF
-	TRBJ1-6	-	TRBV5-1	TGCGCCAGCAGCTTAGGACAGATCAATTCACCCCTCCACTTT	CASSLGQINSPLHF
-	TRBJ2-1	-	TRBV10-3	TGTGCCATCAGTAGGACAGATGGTCATGAGCAGTTCTTC	CAISRTDGHEQFF
-	TRBJ2-3	-	TRBV28	TGTGCCAGCAGTTTAGTTGTACGGACAACCCGCACAGATACGCAGTATTTT	CASSLVVRTTRTDTQYF
-	TRBJ1-2	-	TRBV5-4	TGTGCCAGCAGCTTTTCCTTGAGCCCCCACACCTTC	CASSFSLSPHTF
once	TRBJ1-2	-	TRBV28	TGTGCCAGCAGTTTGAACAGACTTAGGAGGGGCTACACCTTC	CASSLNRLRRGYTF
-	TRBJ1-5	-	TRBV28	TGTGCCAGCAGGACAGCGAATCAGCCCCAGCATTTT	CASRTANQPQHF
-	TRBJ2-7	TRBD2	TRBV3-1/TRBV3-2	TGTGCCAGCAGCCAGGGGCGGGGGGAAACCTACGAGCAGTACTTC	CASSQGRGETYEQYF
once	TRBJ2-3	TRBD2	TRBV2	TGTGCCAGCAGTGAAGCGGGACTAGCGGGGAAGTATTTT	CASSEAGLAGKYF
-	TRBJ2-7	-	TRBV5-1	TGCGCCAGCAGCTTGGCCGACAGGTCCCCTCTCGAGCAGTACTTC	CASSLADRSPLEQYF
-	TRBJ2-3	-	TRBV12-3/TRBV12-4	TGTGCCAGCAGCAATTTTCGCACAGATACGCAGTATTTT	CASSNFRTDTQYF
-	TRBJ1-2	-	TRBV30	TGTGCCTACTTTATCCCAGGGTTTCATGGCTACACCTTC	CAYFIPGFHGYTF
-	TRBJ1-4	TRBD1	TRBV30	TGTGCCTGGAGCAGGGGGCGCAGGGATGAAAAACTGTTTTTT	CAWSRGRRDEKLFF
-	TRBJ1-6	-	TRBV3-1/TRBV3-2	TGTGCCAGCAGCCTAAGCGAGTCAGGGATAAGCTCCTATAATTCACCCCTCCACTTT	CASSLSESGISSYNSPLHF
-	TRBJ2-2	-	TRBV28	TGTGCCAGCAGTGAGAGGACCGGGGAGCTGTTTTTT	CASSERTGELFF
-	TRBJ1-1	-	TRBV11-2	TGTGCCAGCACCCCAACGGGAGCTAACACTGAAGCTTTCTTT	CASTPTGANTEAFF
-	TRBJ2-1	-	TRBV28	TGTGCCAGCAGTTTATACAGGAACTACAATGAGCAGTTCTTC	CASSLYRNYNEQFF